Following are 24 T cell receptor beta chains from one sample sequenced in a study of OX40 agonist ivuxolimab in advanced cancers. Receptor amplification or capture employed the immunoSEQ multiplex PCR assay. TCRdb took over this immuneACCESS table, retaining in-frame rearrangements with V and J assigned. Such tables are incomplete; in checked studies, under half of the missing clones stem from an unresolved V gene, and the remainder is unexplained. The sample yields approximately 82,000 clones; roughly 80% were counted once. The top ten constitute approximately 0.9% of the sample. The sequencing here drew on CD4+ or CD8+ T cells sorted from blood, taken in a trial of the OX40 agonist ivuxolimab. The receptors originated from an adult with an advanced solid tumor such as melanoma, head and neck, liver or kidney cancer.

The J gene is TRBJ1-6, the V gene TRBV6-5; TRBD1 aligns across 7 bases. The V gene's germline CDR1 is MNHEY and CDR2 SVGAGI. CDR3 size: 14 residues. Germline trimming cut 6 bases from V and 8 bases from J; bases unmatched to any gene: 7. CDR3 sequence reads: CASSRGQYDSPLHF. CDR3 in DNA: TGTGCCAGCAGCCGGGGACAGTACGATTCACCCCTCCACTTT.

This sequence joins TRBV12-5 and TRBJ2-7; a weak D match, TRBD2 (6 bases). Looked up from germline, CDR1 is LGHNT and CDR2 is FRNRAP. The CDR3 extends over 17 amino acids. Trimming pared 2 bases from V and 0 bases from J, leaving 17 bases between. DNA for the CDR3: TGTGCTAGTGGTTTGCGGAGACTTGGGGGGAGCTCCTACGAGCAGTACTTC. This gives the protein CASGLRRLGGSSYEQYF.

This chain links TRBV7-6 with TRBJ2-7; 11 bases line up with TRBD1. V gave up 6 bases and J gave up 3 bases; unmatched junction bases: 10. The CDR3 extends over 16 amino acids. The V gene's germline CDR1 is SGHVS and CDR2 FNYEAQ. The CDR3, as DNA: TGTGCCAGCAGTTCTGGAACCGGGACAGGGGGCTACGAGCAGTACTTC. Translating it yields CASSSGTGTGGYEQYF. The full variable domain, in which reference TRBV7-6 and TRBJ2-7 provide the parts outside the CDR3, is GAGVSQSPRYKVTKRGQDVALRCDPISGHVSLYWYRQALGQGPEFLTYFNYEAQQDKSGLPNDRFSAERPEGSISTLTIQRTEQRDSAMYRCASSSGTGTGGYEQYFGPGTRLTVT.

The CDR3 DNA is TGTGCCAGCAGCGAGGACCTCCTGCCCTACGAGCAGTACTTC. Translation gives CASSEDLLPYEQYF. V usage is TRBV7-9 and J usage is TRBJ2-7; D unresolved. The germline gives CDR1 SEHNR, CDR2 FQNEAQ (reference sequence). This CDR3 has 14 residues. V gave up 5 bases and J gave up 2 bases, with 13 bases separating them.

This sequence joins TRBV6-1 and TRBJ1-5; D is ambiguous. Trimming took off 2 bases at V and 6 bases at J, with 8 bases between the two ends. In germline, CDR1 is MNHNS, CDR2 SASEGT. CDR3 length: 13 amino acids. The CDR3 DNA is TGTGCCAGCAGTGAAACGACTGGTCAGCCCCAGCATTTT. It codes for CASSETTGQPQHF.

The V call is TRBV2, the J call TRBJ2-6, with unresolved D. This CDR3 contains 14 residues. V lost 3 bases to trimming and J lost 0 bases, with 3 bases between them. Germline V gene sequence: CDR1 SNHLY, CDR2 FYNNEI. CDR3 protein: CASSDYSGANVLTF. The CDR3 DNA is TGTGCCAGCAGTGACTACTCTGGGGCCAACGTCCTGACTTTC.

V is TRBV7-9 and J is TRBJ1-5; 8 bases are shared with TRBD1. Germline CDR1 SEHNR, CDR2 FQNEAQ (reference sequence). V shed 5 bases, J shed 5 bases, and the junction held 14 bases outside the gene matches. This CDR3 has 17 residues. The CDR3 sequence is CASSPGQGRGKDQPQHF. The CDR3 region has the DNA TGTGCCAGCAGCCCAGGACAGGGAAGAGGGAAAGATCAGCCCCAGCATTTT.

The CDR3 loop is CASSFDLQQTQYF. The CDR3 coding sequence is TGTGCCAGCAGCTTCGACCTCCAGCAGACCCAGTACTTC. The V call is TRBV7-9, the J call TRBJ2-5; D gene uncertain. Trimming cost V 3 bases and J 6 bases, with 11 bases left between them. Looked up from germline, CDR1 is SEHNR and CDR2 is FQNEAQ (reference sequence). CDR3 size: 13 residues.

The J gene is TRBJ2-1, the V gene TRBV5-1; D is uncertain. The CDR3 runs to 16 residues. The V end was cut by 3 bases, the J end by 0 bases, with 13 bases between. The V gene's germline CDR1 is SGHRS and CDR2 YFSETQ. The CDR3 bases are TGCGCCAGCAGCTCCCTGGGCCTCTTCTCCTACAATGAGCAGTTCTTC. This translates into CASSSLGLFSYNEQFF.

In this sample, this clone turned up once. This CDR3 reads CASSKPHVPETQYF. CDR3 DNA sequence: TGTGCCAGCAGTAAGCCCCATGTCCCGGAGACCCAGTACTTC. This chain uses TRBV6-5 with TRBJ2-5; D remains ambiguous. Germline lookup yields CDR1 MNHEY and CDR2 SVGAGI. Trimming stripped 5 bases from V and 5 bases from J, with 15 bases between. The CDR3 runs to 14 residues.

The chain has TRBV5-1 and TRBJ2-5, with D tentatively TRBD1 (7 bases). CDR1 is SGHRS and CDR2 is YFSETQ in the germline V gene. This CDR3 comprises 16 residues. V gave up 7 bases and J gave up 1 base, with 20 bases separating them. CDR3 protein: CASSAGGGTVQETQYF. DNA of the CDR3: TGCGCCAGCTCTGCGGGTGGAGGGACAGTCCAAGAGACCCAGTACTTC.

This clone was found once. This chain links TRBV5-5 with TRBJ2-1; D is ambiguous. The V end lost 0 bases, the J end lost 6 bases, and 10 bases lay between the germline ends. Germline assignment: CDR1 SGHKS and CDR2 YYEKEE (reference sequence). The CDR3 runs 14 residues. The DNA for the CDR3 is TGTGCCAGCAGCTTGGTCCAGGCACCCAATGAGCAGTTCTTC. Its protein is CASSLVQAPNEQFF.

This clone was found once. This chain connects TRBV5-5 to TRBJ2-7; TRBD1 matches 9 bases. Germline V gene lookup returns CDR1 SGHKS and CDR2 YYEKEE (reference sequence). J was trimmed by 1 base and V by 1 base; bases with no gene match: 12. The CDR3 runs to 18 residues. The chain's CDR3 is CASSLTLSSGQGSYEQYF. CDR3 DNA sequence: TGTGCCAGCAGCTTGACTCTGAGCTCGGGACAGGGATCCTACGAGCAGTACTTC.

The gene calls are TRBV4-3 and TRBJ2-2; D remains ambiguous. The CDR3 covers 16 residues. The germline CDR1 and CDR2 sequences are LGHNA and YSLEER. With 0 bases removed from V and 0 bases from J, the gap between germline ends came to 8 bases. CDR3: CASSQDLGSNTGELFF. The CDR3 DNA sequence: TGCGCCAGCAGCCAAGATCTTGGATCGAACACCGGGGAGCTGTTTTTT.

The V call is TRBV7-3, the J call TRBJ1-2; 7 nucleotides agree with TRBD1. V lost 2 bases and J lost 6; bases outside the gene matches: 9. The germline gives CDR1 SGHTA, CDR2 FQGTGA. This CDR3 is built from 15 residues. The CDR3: CASSLLTGEVDGYTF. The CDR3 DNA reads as TGTGCCAGCAGCTTACTTACAGGGGAGGTTGATGGCTACACCTTC. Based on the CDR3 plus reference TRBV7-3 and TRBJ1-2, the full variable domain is GAGVSQTPSNKVTEKGKYVELRCDPISGHTALYWYRQSLGQGPEFLIYFQGTGAADDSGLPNDRFFAVRPEGSVSTLKIQRTERGDSAVYLCASSLLTGEVDGYTFGSGTRLTVV.

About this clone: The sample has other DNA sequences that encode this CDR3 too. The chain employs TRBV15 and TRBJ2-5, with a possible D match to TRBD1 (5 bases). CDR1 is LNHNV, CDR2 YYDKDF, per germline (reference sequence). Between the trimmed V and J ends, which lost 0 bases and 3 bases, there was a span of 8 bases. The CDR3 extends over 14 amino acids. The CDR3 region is CATSREDRKETQYF. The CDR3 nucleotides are TGTGCCACCAGCAGAGAAGACAGAAAAGAGACCCAGTACTTC. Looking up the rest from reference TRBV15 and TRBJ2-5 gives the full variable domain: DAMVIQNPRYQVTQFGKPVTLSCSQTLNHNVMYWYQQKSSQAPKLLFHYYDKDFNNEADTPDNFQSRRPNTSFCFLDIRSPGLGDTAMYLCATSREDRKETQYFGPGTRLLVL.

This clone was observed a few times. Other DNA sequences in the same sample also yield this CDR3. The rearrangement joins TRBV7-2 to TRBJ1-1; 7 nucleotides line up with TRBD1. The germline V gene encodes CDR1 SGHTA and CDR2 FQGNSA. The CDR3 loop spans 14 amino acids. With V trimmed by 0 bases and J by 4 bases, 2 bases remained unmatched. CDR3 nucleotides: TGTGCCAGCAGCTTAGCCCAGGGGGGCACTGAAGCTTTCTTT. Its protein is CASSLAQGGTEAFF. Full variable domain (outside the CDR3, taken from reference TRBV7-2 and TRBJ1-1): GAGVSQSPSNKVTEKGKDVELRCDPISGHTALYWYRQSLGQGLEFLIYFQGNSAPDKSGLPSDRFSAERTGGSVSTLTIQRTQQEDSAVYLCASSLAQGGTEAFFGQGTRLTVV.

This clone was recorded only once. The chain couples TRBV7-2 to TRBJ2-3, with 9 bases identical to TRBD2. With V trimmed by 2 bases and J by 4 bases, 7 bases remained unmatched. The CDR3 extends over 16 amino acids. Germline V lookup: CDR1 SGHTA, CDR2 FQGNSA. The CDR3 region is CASSLWGTSRADTQYF. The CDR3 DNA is TGTGCCAGCAGCTTATGGGGGACTAGCCGCGCAGATACGCAGTATTTT.

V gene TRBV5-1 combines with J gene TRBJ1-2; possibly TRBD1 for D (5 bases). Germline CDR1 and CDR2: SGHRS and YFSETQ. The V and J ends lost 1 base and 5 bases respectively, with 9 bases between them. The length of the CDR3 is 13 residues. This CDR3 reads CASSLQGGYGYTF. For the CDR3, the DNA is TGCGCCAGCAGCTTGCAGGGAGGGTATGGCTACACCTTC.

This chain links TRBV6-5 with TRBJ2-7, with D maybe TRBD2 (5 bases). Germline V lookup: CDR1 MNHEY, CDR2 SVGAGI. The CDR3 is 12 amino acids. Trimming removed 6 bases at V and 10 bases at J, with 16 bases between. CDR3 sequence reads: CASRKTDSLQYF. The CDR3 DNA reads TGTGCCAGCAGAAAAACGGACTCCCTTCAGTACTTC.

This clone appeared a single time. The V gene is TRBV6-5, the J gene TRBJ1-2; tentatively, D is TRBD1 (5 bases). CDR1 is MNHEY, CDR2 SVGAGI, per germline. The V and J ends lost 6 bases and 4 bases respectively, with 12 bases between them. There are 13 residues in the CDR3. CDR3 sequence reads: CASRRDRTYGYTF. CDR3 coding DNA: TGTGCCAGCAGACGGGACCGAACCTATGGCTACACCTTC.

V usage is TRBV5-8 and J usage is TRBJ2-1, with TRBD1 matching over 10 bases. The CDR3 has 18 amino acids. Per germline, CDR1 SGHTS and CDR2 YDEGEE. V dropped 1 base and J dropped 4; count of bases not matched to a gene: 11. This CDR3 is CASSLLAIGTGEYNEQFF. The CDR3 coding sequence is TGTGCCAGCAGCTTGTTGGCGATCGGGACAGGGGAGTACAATGAGCAGTTCTTC.

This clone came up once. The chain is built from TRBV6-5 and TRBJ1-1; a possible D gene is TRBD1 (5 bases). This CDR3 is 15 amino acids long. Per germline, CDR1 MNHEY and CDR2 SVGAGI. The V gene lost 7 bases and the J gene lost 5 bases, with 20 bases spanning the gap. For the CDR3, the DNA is TGTGCCAGCACCCAGGCGGCAGGGCGCCGGACTGAAGCTTTCTTT. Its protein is CASTQAAGRRTEAFF.

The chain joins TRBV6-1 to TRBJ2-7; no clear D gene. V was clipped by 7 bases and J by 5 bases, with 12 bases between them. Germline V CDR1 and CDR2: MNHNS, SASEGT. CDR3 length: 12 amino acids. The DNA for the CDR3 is TGTGCCAGCATGGGCTCTAAGGACGAGCAGTACTTC. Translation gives CASMGSKDEQYF.